The T cell receptor (beta chain) under discussion was sequenced for a study of cytomegalovirus exposure and HLA in healthy donors (dated by TCRdb to 2016 to 2017). Turning to the overall study: An earlier analysis of a few hundred of the donors reported 276 Gb of sequence data and around 120 million unique TCR beta sequences obtained from about 200 million T cells. Donor age, sex, ethnicity and CMV serostatus were compiled together with the repertoire data. To predict cytomegalovirus infection status, the study combined high-throughput TCR immunosequencing, statistical association of individual TCRs with disease status, and machine learning. Of the roughly 390 genotyped donors, 65% to 90% were placed in the genetic ancestry cluster associated with self-reported Caucasian donors. Class I and class II HLA loci were covered by the typing at four-digit resolution. In a later analysis, previously published TCR beta repertoires from several hundred donors were re-analyzed and high-resolution HLA genotyping was added so that TCR occurrence patterns could be studied. The T cell repertoires of under 750 subjects were profiled by immunosequencing and related to cytomegalovirus serostatus. Among about 390 genotyped donors of the cohort, an average of 235,054 unique TCR beta nucleotide sequences were sequenced per donor, roughly 20% of them non-productive. Rather than drawing on any new phenotypic data, the later analysis identified candidate immune exposures from TCR beta sequences and the way those sequences occurred across donors. Around 320 gigabases of sequencing data and 80 million or so unique TCR sequences were included in an early release covering around 650 HLA-typed donors. Along with the roughly 700-subject first cohort, a separate validation cohort of about 110 different subjects was used. The study aimed to test whether cataloging public T cell receptors could reveal signatures of past pathogen exposure. All discovery cohort repertoires had been generated using a single sequencing platform. In an earlier analysis of a few hundred of the donors, high-throughput TCR beta sequencing was used to judge whether each TCR beta V gene segment behaved as functional or pseudogenic. Typing coverage varied by locus: about 629-640 donors for A, B, C, DRB1 and DQB1; around 560 for DQA1; more than 600 for DPA1; roughly 450 for DPB1. Genome-wide SNP genotypes for about 60% of the roughly 670 donors were used in a later genetic analysis, which treated that subset as a discovery cohort. Roughly 5 DR-DQ haplotypes were handled as single units for association and clustering, since linkage in the cohort was strong.

Comment on this clone: Its antigen target is currently unknown. No base quality information exists; no much larger clone differs at one position.

In total, just over 650 healthy bone marrow donors made up the cohort. At the time of sampling, all cohort members were nominally healthy, though unrecorded immune exposures were likely present. The donor tested CMV seropositive, placing the donor among the 290 or so seropositive members of the cohort. Every donor gave a peripheral blood sample, and the peripheral blood mononuclear cells from that sample were used for TCR beta sequencing. The Qiagen DNeasy Blood Extraction Kit was used to extract genomic DNA from the blood cell samples. Receptors were amplified or captured by the immunoSEQ multiplex PCR assay. A mixture of 60 forward primers for TCR Vbeta segments and 13 reverse primers for TCR Jbeta segments was used in the multiplex PCR. The CDR3 region of rearranged TCR beta genes was amplified from genomic DNA with a multiplex PCR assay. Amplified TCR beta libraries were sequenced as 87-base-pair reads on the Illumina HiSeq System. Turning to the authors' computational methods: A later analysis counted 65 million to 90 million unique TCR beta chains across the 700 or so repertoires, and 9.5 million to 11 million of these chains were shared by at least two donors. Raw reads were error-corrected and collapsed into unique sequences with a nearest-neighbor algorithm that merged closely related sequences to remove PCR and sequencing errors. To assign V, D and J gene segments, CDR3 sequences were aligned to IMGT reference sequences. For a sequence to be retained, at least a six-nucleotide match to both a V gene segment and a J gene segment was required. Rearrangements were called productive when the CDR3 lacked stop codons and stayed in frame with V and J; all others were non-productive. CDR3 was defined according to IMGT convention as the region running from the second conserved V-encoded cysteine to the conserved J-encoded phenylalanine. The earlier analysis of 450 to 750 of the donors excluded any sequence lacking an unambiguous match to a single V gene segment. In an earlier analysis of 587 of the donors, a V segment was called functional when productive rearrangements were above 56.7%, and segregating when the standard deviation between donors exceeded 5%. A statistical classification framework was developed to diagnose cytomegalovirus status using the catalog of TCR beta chain sequences. In a later analysis, V and J genes were assigned by comparing TCR nucleotide sequences against IMGT/GENE-DB human TR gene sequences. The TCRdist pipeline was used in a later analysis to assign CDR3 sequences and most-parsimonious VDJ recombination scenarios. In a later analysis, every TCR beta chain was defined by the combination of its CDR3 amino acid sequence and its V-gene family, and reads without a unique V-gene family were dropped. A later analysis removed several hundred highly shared, low-generation-probability nucleotide sequences to deal with suspected cross-contamination and a sequencing artifact. A later analysis calculated a clonal expansion index for each public chain from normalized within-repertoire ranks of inferred template counts. A later analysis computed generation probabilities with a VDJ recombination model fitted to out-of-frame rearrangements, and checked the results against IGoR. A later analysis scored TCR-TCR, TCR-HLA and TCR-CMV co-occurrence with hypergeometric tests, applying a repertoire-size bias correction to TCR pairs. To estimate false discovery rates, a later analysis permuted the HLA or CMV assignments 20 times. In a later analysis, co-occurring TCRs were grouped with DBSCAN, and TCRdist sequence similarity was added when clustering was performed within HLA-allele-positive subsets. For co-occurrence clustering, repertoires with fewer than 30,000 or more than 120,000 public chains were excluded, along with 5 or 6 repertoires with anomalous nucleotide sharing. TCRdb retrieved this table from immuneACCESS and kept in-frame rearrangements only. Not all clones are present; in checked studies, unresolved V genes account for under half, and no reason is known for the remainder. The D gene and trimming were derived from the DNA, and the V and J assignments and clone size from that table. The sample yields 85,000 to 100,000 clones; about 80% were counted once. The ten largest clonotypes hold 2.5% to 3.5% of the sample.

Overall results and qualifications from the work: In a later analysis, several top co-occurrence clusters were reported to appear linked to parvovirus B19, influenza, CMV and Epstein-Barr virus. Strong co-occurrence of HLA alleles, especially DR and DQ, made assigning TCR associations to individual alleles difficult. It was suggested by the authors that the approach could potentially be generalized to other disease states and immunological phenotypes. According to a later analysis, most CMV-associated TCR beta chains appeared to be HLA-restricted, and the HLA associations seemed to be driven largely by CMV exposure. The presence/absence analyses assumed that sequencing depth was roughly uniform across donors, and that assumption may not be true. The study listed approximately 150 TCR beta chains as associated with cytomegalovirus. The only immune exposure information available for the cohort was CMV serostatus. HLA typing was unavailable for some donors at each locus, so association tests used only the typed subset. A later analysis associated 16,951 TCR beta sequences with specific HLA alleles at a false discovery rate of 0.05. In a later analysis, HLA-associated TCR beta chains were found to be more clonally expanded and to have lower generation probabilities than equally common non-associated chains. According to a later analysis, TCR association rates differed among HLA loci, with DRB1 alleles showing the most associated TCRs and HLA-C alleles showing the fewest. Because the 87-base-pair reads could not distinguish some IMGT-functional V segments, including TRBV6-2 and TRBV6-3, those segments were excluded. In a later genetic analysis, fewer N-insertions in productive TCRs were reported among donors in an Asian-associated ancestry cluster than the roughly 700-donor mean. In vitro tests confirmed that a few of the cytomegalovirus-associated TCR beta chains recognize cytomegalovirus antigens. A cluster of highly shared sequence variants was judged likely to represent a technical artifact of the sequencing pipeline. Because counts were too low, seventeen rarely observed V segments, including chromosome 9 orphons, were left out of the earlier analysis of over 550 of the donors. Correlated functional status among segregating V segments might be attributable to linkage disequilibrium, but an unknown experimental factor could not be ruled out. In both the original and validation cohorts, the classifier was reported to diagnose cytomegalovirus status with high specificity and sensitivity. A later genetic analysis associated a missense DCLRE1C variant with V-gene and J-gene trimming of TCR beta chains, and an independent cohort replicated the association. In an earlier analysis of about 600 of the donors, most TCR beta V segments appeared in productive rearrangements about 90% or about 30% of the time, broadly matching IMGT annotations. A further reported finding was that TCR beta sequences accurately predicted the HLA-A and HLA-B alleles for most subjects in the first cohort. Most TCR sequences were observed very rarely across donors, whereas some public TCRs were present in many individuals. The cohort was sequenced for TCR beta chains only, and without alpha or paired-chain data the features that could be detected were limited.

The junction shows trimming of 5 bases on V and 2 bases on J, plus 17 bases between the germline ends. CDR1 is given as SEHNR and CDR2 as FQNEAQ, both from the germline V gene (reference sequence). The CDR3, from cysteine to phenylalanine, totals 16 residues. The sequence is cut down to CDR3 DNA, 48 bases in frame from base 1. The sample taken for sequencing was PBMCs. This clonotype was obtained from a male donor in good health and CMV-seropositive. Recombination connected TRBV7-9 to TRBJ2-3, and the D gene may be TRBD2, 5 bases matching. The bases are TGTGCCAGCAGCCCCGAAAAGGGAGACACCACAGATACGCAGTATTTT. The resulting protein is CASSPEKGDTTDTQYF. Joined to the reference TRBV7-9 and TRBJ2-3 proteins, this CDR3 gives the full variable domain: DTGVSQNPRHKITKRGQNVTFRCDPISEHNRLYWYRQTLGQGPEFLTYFQNEAQLEKSRLLSDRFSAERPKGSFSTLEIQRTEQGDSAMYLCASSPEKGDTTDTQYFGPGTRLTVL.